The rows below give T cell receptor beta chains drawn from one sample of a study of T cell responses to AZD1222 COVID-19 vaccine. Assay used: immunoSEQ multiplex PCR; TCRdb lists only in-frame clones, some missing. The data show 70,000 to 90,000 clones, 90% seen once. The sample here was peripheral blood, taken on day 0 of AZD1222 vaccination. These receptors all come from an adult in good health. The CDR3 runs from the conserved cysteine through the conserved F or W. D genes are given only for firm matches. Where a row states a size, it is once, few, many or the class of an expanded clone; other rows omit it.

V gene	clone size	D gene	J gene	CDR3 protein	CDR3 DNA
TRBV19	once	TRBD2	TRBJ2-3	CASASTSGGDTQYF	TGTGCCAGCGCGAGTACTAGCGGGGGGGATACGCAGTATTTT
TRBV7-9	-	-	TRBJ1-1	CASSEQGWTNTEAFF	TGTGCCAGCAGCGAACAGGGCTGGACGAACACTGAAGCTTTCTTT
TRBV5-1	-	TRBD1	TRBJ1-1	CASSSDRVGNTEAFF	TGCGCCAGCAGCAGCGACAGGGTGGGGAACACTGAAGCTTTCTTT
TRBV11-2	-	-	TRBJ2-2	CASTTGNTGELFF	TGTGCCAGCACTACAGGGAACACCGGGGAGCTGTTTTTT
TRBV18	-	-	TRBJ2-2	CASSPPGTNTGELFF	TGTGCCAGCTCACCCCCCGGGACGAACACCGGGGAGCTGTTTTTT
TRBV5-1	once	TRBD2	TRBJ2-2	CASSTASGGAQDTGELFF	TGCGCCAGCAGTACAGCTAGCGGGGGGGCCCAGGACACCGGGGAGCTGTTTTTT
TRBV30	-	TRBD2	TRBJ2-1	CAWSSGTYNEQFF	TGTGCCTGGAGTAGCGGGACCTACAATGAGCAGTTCTTC
TRBV7-6	-	-	TRBJ2-1	CASSLTGVSYNEQFF	TGTGCCAGCAGCTTGACGGGAGTCTCCTACAATGAGCAGTTCTTC
TRBV7-3	-	-	TRBJ2-2	CASSLQGIDTGELFF	TGTGCCAGCAGCTTACAGGGGATAGACACCGGGGAGCTGTTTTTT
TRBV5-4	-	-	TRBJ1-5	CASSLTHYSRNQPQHF	TGTGCCAGCAGCTTAACACACTACTCACGCAATCAGCCCCAGCATTTT
TRBV27	-	-	TRBJ1-1	CASSQAGAGSEAFF	TGTGCCAGCAGTCAAGCCGGGGCGGGCTCTGAAGCTTTCTTT
TRBV2	-	-	TRBJ2-7	CASREGASEQYF	TGTGCCAGCAGGGAGGGGGCTAGCGAGCAGTACTTC
TRBV6-1	-	-	TRBJ1-5	CASSEFARQPQHF	TGTGCCAGCAGTGAATTCGCGCGGCAGCCCCAGCATTTT
TRBV15	-	TRBD1	TRBJ2-3	CATSTRQGRTDTQYF	TGTGCCACCAGCACGAGACAGGGTCGGACAGATACGCAGTATTTT
TRBV21-1	once	-	TRBJ1-5	CASSWGRQVTNSNQPQHF	TGTGCCAGCAGCTGGGGTAGGCAGGTTACGAATAGCAATCAGCCCCAGCATTTT
TRBV4-1	few	-	TRBJ2-7	CASSQDLGSSYEQYF	TGCGCCAGCAGCCAAGATCTGGGGAGCTCCTACGAGCAGTACTTC
TRBV7-9	-	-	TRBJ2-2	CASSLAQGGTGELFF	TGTGCCAGCAGCTTAGCCCAGGGCGGCACCGGGGAGCTGTTTTTT
TRBV29-1	-	-	TRBJ1-3	CSVERASGNTIYF	TGCAGCGTTGAACGGGCGAGTGGAAACACCATATATTTT
TRBV12-5	few	-	TRBJ1-5	CASGVDTLNQPQHF	TGTGCTAGTGGGGTGGACACTCTCAATCAGCCCCAGCATTTT
TRBV3-1/TRBV3-2	-	-	TRBJ2-3	CASSQGGWDTQYF	TGTGCCAGCAGCCAAGGGGGGTGGGATACGCAGTATTTT
TRBV11-2	-	-	TRBJ1-1	CASSHVRGKTEAFF	TGTGCCAGCAGCCATGTCAGGGGAAAAACTGAAGCTTTCTTT
TRBV7-9	-	-	TRBJ1-1	CAAGGRNTEAFF	TGTGCCGCGGGGGGTCGGAACACTGAAGCTTTCTTT
TRBV7-3	-	-	TRBJ1-1	CASSVAWNTEAFF	TGTGCCAGCAGCGTAGCCTGGAACACTGAAGCTTTCTTT
TRBV10-2	-	TRBD1	TRBJ1-3	CASSVAGGPGNTIYF	TGCGCCAGCAGTGTTGCAGGGGGCCCTGGAAACACCATATATTTT
TRBV2	-	-	TRBJ1-3	CASSEDRNTIYF	TGTGCCAGCAGCGAAGATAGAAACACCATATATTTT
TRBV3-1/TRBV3-2	-	-	TRBJ2-5	CASSQVKTQYF	TGTGCCAGCAGCCAAGTTAAGACCCAGTACTTC
TRBV4-2	-	-	TRBJ1-4	CASSQDVTAKLFF	TGTGCCAGCAGCCAAGATGTCACAGCCAAACTGTTTTTT
TRBV7-9	-	-	TRBJ2-3	CASSSAGQTSTDTQYF	TGTGCCAGCAGCTCAGCCGGACAGACTAGCACAGATACGCAGTATTTT
TRBV4-1	-	TRBD1	TRBJ1-6	CASSRTGDNSPLHF	TGCGCCAGCAGTCGGACAGGGGATAATTCACCCCTCCACTTT
TRBV27	-	-	TRBJ2-1	CASSLSGDNEQFF	TGTGCCAGCAGTTTATCGGGTGACAATGAGCAGTTCTTC
TRBV7-9	-	-	TRBJ2-3	CASSLGDGPYTQYF	TGTGCCAGCAGCTTAGGTGATGGGCCTTATACGCAGTATTTT
TRBV28	-	TRBD2	TRBJ2-7	CASSPAGEWTYEQYF	TGTGCCAGCAGTCCCGCGGGGGAATGGACCTACGAGCAGTACTTC
TRBV5-6	-	-	TRBJ1-5	CASSYQTAHSNQPQHF	TGTGCCAGCAGCTACCAGACAGCACATAGCAATCAGCCCCAGCATTTT
TRBV3-1/TRBV3-2	-	-	TRBJ1-5	CASSQGGGGGQPQHF	TGTGCCAGCAGCCAGGGTGGCGGGGGCGGTCAGCCCCAGCATTTT
TRBV19	once	-	TRBJ2-7	CASSMTDGSYEQYF	TGTGCCAGTAGTATGACTGATGGCTCCTACGAGCAGTACTTC
TRBV25-1	-	TRBD1	TRBJ2-7	CASSEATGIEQYF	TGTGCCAGCAGTGAAGCGACAGGGATCGAGCAGTACTTC
TRBV7-2	-	-	TRBJ2-5	CASSLDRRPSLPETQYF	TGTGCCAGCAGCTTAGATCGAAGACCCAGCTTGCCAGAGACCCAGTACTTC
TRBV5-1	-	-	TRBJ2-1	CASSGTWGVGNEQFF	TGCGCCAGCAGCGGCACGTGGGGGGTTGGGAATGAGCAGTTCTTC
TRBV6-5	-	TRBD1	TRBJ1-1	CASRRVQGAVSEAFF	TGTGCCAGCAGGCGCGTACAGGGGGCTGTCTCTGAAGCTTTCTTT
TRBV24-1	-	-	TRBJ1-5	CATSDPDQPQHF	TGTGCCACCAGTGATCCAGATCAGCCCCAGCATTTT
TRBV28	-	TRBD1	TRBJ2-6	CASSLPDRGPSGANVLTF	TGTGCCAGCAGTTTACCGGACAGGGGCCCTTCTGGGGCCAACGTCCTGACTTTC
TRBV21-1	-	-	TRBJ2-7	CASSLHLHEGHWEQYF	TGTGCCAGCAGCCTCCATTTGCACGAAGGTCACTGGGAGCAGTACTTC
TRBV13	-	-	TRBJ1-6	CASSTHREENSPLHF	TGTGCCAGCAGCACCCACAGGGAAGAGAATTCACCCCTCCACTTT
TRBV28	-	-	TRBJ2-7	CASSLGGTGSYEQYF	TGTGCCAGCAGTTTGGGGGGTACGGGCTCCTACGAGCAGTACTTC
TRBV25-1	-	-	TRBJ1-6	CASSEWDGGSPLHF	TGTGCCAGCAGTGAATGGGACGGCGGCTCACCCCTCCACTTT
TRBV29-1	-	TRBD2	TRBJ2-7	CSVGTSRNYEQYF	TGCAGCGTAGGGACTAGTAGGAACTACGAGCAGTACTTC
TRBV6-5	-	-	TRBJ2-2	CASSYQGITGELFF	TGTGCCAGCAGTTACCAGGGAATCACCGGGGAGCTGTTTTTT
TRBV19	-	-	TRBJ1-5	CASSMSGYSNQPQHF	TGTGCCAGTAGTATGTCCGGATATAGCAATCAGCCCCAGCATTTT
TRBV27	-	TRBD2	TRBJ2-2	CASSPLAGSAGELFF	TGTGCCAGCAGTCCCTTAGCGGGGTCGGCCGGGGAGCTGTTTTTT
TRBV7-3	-	-	TRBJ1-1	CASSPGKGTTEAFF	TGTGCCAGCAGCCCCGGTAAGGGGACCACTGAAGCTTTCTTT
TRBV28	-	-	TRBJ1-3	CASVPGFGGNTIYF	TGTGCCAGCGTCCCGGGATTCGGGGGCAACACCATATATTTT